Each of the 3 T cell receptor beta chains below was sequenced from the same sample in a study of T cell responses to AZD1222 COVID-19 vaccine. The assay was immunoSEQ multiplex PCR, and TCRdb's table has in-frame clones only and misses some. This sample has 150,000 to 160,000 clones, with more than 85% found just once. This specimen was peripheral blood, taken 28 days after the second AZD1222 dose. The receptors shown here come from an adult who received the AZD1222 COVID-19 vaccine.

The genes are TRBV19 and TRBJ1-2; D is unclear. Trimming removed 0 bases at V and 2 bases at J, with 10 bases between. This CDR3 comprises 15 residues. Germline CDR1 reads LNHDA; CDR2 reads SQIVND (reference sequence). The CDR3 protein is CASSIDGSGNYGYTF. In nucleotides, the CDR3 is TGTGCCAGTAGTATAGACGGATCTGGGAACTATGGCTACACCTTC.

This chain joins TRBV11-2 and TRBJ2-7; TRBD1 aligns across 7 bases. The trim removed 5 bases at V and 9 bases at J, leaving 4 bases unmatched. The CDR3 is 11 residues long. The germline V gene has CDR1 SGHAT and CDR2 FQNNGV. In DNA form, the CDR3 reads TGTGCCAGCAGCACTCGACAGGGGCAGTACTTC. Its protein product is CASSTRQGQYF.

The rearrangement joins TRBV6-5 to TRBJ2-7; TRBD2 matches at 7 bases. Germline CDR1 reads MNHEY; CDR2 reads SVGAGI. The CDR3 loop spans 14 amino acids. Trimming cost V 8 bases and J 5 bases; bases outside gene matches: 12. The CDR3 region has the DNA TGTGCCAGCTCACGGGGGAGGGCCCTCGACGAGCAGTACTTC. Its protein is CASSRGRALDEQYF.